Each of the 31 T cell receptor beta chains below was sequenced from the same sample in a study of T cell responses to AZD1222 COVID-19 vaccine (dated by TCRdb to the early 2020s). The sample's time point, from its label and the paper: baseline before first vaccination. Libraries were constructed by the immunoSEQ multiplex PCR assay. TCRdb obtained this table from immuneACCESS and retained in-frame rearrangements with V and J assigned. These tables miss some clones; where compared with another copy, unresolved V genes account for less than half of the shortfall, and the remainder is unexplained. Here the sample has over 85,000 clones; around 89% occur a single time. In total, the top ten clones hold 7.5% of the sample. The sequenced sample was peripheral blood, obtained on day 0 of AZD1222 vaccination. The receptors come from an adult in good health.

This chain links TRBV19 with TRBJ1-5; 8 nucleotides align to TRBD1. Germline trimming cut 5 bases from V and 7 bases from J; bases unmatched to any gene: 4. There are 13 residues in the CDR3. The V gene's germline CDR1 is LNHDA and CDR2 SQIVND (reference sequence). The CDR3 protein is CASSLDREQPQHF. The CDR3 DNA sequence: TGTGCCAGTAGTTTGGACAGGGAACAGCCCCAGCATTTT.

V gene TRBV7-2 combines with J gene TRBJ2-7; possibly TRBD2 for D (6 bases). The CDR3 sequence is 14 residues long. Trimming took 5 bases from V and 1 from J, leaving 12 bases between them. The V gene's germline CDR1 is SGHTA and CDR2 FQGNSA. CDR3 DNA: TGTGCCAGCAGCCGGGACTCCGGGTCCTACGAGCAGTACTTC. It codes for CASSRDSGSYEQYF. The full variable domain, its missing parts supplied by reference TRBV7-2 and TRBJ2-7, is GAGVSQSPSNKVTEKGKDVELRCDPISGHTALYWYRQSLGQGLEFLIYFQGNSAPDKSGLPSDRFSAERTGGSVSTLTIQRTQQEDSAVYLCASSRDSGSYEQYFGPGTRLTVT.

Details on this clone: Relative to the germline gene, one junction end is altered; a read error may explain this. The CDR3 sequence: CASSTRRATNEKLFF. CDR3 DNA: TGTGCCAGCAGCACGAGAAGGGCAACAAATGAAAAACTGTTTTTT. V and J are TRBV7-9 and TRBJ1-4; D is undetermined. The CDR3 loop spans 15 amino acids. CDR1 is SEHNR and CDR2 is FQNEAQ in the germline V gene (reference sequence).

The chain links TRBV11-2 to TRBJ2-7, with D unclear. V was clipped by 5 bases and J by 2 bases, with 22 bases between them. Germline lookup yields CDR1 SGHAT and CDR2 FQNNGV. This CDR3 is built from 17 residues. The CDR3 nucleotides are TGTGCCAGCAGCCCATTTCTAAGCGCTCCATCAACCTACGAGCAGTACTTC. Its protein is CASSPFLSAPSTYEQYF. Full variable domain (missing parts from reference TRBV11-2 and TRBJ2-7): EAGVAQSPRYKIIEKRQSVAFWCNPISGHATLYWYQQILGQGPKLLIQFQNNGVVDDSQLPKDRFSAERLKGVDSTLKIQPAKLEDSAVYLCASSPFLSAPSTYEQYFGPGTRLTVT.

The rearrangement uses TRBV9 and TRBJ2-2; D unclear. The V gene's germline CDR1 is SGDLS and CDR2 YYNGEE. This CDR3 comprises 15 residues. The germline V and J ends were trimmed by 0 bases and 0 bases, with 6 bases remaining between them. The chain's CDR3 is CASSVGAPNTGELFF. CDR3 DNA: TGTGCCAGCAGCGTAGGAGCCCCGAACACCGGGGAGCTGTTTTTT.

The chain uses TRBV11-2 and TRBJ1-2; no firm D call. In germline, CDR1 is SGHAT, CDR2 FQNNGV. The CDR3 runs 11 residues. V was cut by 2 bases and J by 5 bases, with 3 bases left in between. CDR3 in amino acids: CASSLRYGYTF. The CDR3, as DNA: TGTGCCAGCAGCTTAAGGTATGGCTACACCTTC.

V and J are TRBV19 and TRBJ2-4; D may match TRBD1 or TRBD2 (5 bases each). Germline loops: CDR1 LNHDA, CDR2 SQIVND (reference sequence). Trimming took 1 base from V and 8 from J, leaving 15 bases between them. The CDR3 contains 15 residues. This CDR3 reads CASSIAMDLGDIQYF. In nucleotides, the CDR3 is TGTGCCAGTAGTATAGCTATGGACTTGGGGGACATTCAGTACTTC.

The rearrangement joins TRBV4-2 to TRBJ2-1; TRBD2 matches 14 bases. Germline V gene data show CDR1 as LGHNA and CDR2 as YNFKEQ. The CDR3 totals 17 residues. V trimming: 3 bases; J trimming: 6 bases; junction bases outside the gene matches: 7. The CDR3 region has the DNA TGTGCCAGCAGCCATTTTTACGGGACTAGCGGGAGCAATGAGCAGTTCTTC. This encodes CASSHFYGTSGSNEQFF.

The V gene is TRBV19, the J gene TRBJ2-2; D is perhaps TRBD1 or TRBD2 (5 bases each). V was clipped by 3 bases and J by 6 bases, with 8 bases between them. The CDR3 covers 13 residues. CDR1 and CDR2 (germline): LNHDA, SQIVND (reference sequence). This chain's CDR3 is CASSIEGPGELFF. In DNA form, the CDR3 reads TGTGCCAGTAGTATCGAGGGACCCGGGGAGCTGTTTTTT.

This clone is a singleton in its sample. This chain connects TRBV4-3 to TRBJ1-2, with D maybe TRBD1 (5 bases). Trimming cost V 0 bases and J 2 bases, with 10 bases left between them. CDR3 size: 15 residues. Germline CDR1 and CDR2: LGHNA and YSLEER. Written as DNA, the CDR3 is TGCGCCAGCAGCCAAGAGAGGACACCGAACTATGGCTACACCTTC. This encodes CASSQERTPNYGYTF.

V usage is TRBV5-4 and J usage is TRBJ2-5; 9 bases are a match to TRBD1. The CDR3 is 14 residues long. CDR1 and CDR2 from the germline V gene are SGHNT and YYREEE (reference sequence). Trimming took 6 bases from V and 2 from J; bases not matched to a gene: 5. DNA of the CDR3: TGTGCCAGCACCCGGGACAGGGAACAAGAGACCCAGTACTTC. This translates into CASTRDREQETQYF. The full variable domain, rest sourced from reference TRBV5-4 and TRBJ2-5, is ETGVTQSPTHLIKTRGQQVTLRCSSQSGHNTVSWYQQALGQGPQFIFQYYREEENGRGNFPPRFSGLQFPNYSSELNVNALELDDSALYLCASTRDREQETQYFGPGTRLLVL.

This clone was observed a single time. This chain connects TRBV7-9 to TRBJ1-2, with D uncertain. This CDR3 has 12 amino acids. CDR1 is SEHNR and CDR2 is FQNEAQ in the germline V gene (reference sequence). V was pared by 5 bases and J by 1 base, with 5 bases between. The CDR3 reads CASSANNYGYTF. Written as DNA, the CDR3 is TGTGCCAGCAGCGCGAATAACTATGGCTACACCTTC.

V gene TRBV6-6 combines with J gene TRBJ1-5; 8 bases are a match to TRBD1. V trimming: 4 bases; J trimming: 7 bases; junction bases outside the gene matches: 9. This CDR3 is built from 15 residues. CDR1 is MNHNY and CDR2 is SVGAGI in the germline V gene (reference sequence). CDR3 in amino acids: CASSFSGQGGQPQHF. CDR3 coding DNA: TGTGCCAGCAGTTTTTCAGGACAGGGAGGGCAGCCCCAGCATTTT.

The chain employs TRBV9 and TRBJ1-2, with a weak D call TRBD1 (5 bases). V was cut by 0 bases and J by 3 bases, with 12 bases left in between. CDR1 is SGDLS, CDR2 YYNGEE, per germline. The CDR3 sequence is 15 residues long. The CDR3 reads CASSVGEGPYYGYTF. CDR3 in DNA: TGTGCCAGCAGCGTAGGGGAGGGGCCGTACTATGGCTACACCTTC.

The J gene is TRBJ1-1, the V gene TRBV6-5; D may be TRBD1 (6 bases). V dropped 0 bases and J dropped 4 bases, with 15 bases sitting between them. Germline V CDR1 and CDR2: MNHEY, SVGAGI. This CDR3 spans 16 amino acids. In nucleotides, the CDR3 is TGTGCCAGCAGTTACTCGAAGGGGGGCGCGGTCACTGAAGCTTTCTTT. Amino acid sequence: CASSYSKGGAVTEAFF.

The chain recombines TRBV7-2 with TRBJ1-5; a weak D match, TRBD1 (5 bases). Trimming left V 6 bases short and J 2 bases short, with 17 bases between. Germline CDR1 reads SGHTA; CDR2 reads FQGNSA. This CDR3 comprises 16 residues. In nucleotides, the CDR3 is TGTGCCAGCAGTCCGGTCCCAGGGATGGGCAATCAGCCCCAGCATTTT. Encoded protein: CASSPVPGMGNQPQHF.

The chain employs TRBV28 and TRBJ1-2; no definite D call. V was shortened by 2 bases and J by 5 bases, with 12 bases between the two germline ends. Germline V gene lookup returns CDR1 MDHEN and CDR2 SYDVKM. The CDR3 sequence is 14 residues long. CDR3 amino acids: CASSLGGSWYGYTF. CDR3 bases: TGTGCCAGCAGTTTAGGTGGTTCCTGGTATGGCTACACCTTC.

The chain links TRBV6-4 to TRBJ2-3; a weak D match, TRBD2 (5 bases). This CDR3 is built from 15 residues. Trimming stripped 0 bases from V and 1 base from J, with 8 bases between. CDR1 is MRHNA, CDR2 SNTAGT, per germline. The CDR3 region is CASSDSGDGTDTQYF. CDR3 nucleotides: TGTGCCAGCAGTGACTCCGGGGATGGCACAGATACGCAGTATTTT.

As DNA, the CDR3 is TGTGCCAGCAGCGTAGCCGGGGGCCAAGAGACCCAGTACTTC. It codes for CASSVAGGQETQYF. The J gene is TRBJ2-5, the V gene TRBV9, with a possible D match to TRBD2 (6 bases). The CDR3 runs 14 residues. Germline-derived CDR1 and CDR2 are SGDLS and YYNGEE. V was trimmed by 0 bases and J by 1 base, leaving 7 bases between them.

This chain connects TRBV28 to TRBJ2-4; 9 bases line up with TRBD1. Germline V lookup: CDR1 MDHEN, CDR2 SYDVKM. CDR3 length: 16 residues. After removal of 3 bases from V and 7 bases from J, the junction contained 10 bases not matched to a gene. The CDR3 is CASSFWDREGGNIQYF. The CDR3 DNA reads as TGTGCCAGCAGTTTTTGGGACAGGGAAGGGGGCAACATTCAGTACTTC. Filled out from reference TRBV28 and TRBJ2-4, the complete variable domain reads DVKVTQSSRYLVKRTGEKVFLECVQDMDHENMFWYRQDPGLGLRLIYFSYDVKMKEKGDIPEGYSVSREKKERFSLILESASTNQTSMYLCASSFWDREGGNIQYFGAGTRLSVL.

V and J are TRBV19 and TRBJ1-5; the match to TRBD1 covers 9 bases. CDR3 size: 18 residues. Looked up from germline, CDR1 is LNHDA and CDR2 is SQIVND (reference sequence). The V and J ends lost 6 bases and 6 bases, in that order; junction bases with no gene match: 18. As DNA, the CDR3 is TGTGCCAGTAGGAGTTTTTCCGCTGGACAGGGGTCTTTTCAGCCCCAGCATTTT. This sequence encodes CASRSFSAGQGSFQPQHF.

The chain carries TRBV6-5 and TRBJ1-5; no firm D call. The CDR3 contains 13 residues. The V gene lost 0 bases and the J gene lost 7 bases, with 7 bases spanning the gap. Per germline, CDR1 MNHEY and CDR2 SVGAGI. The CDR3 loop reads CASSYSPGQPQHF. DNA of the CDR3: TGTGCCAGCAGTTACTCCCCGGGGCAGCCCCAGCATTTT.

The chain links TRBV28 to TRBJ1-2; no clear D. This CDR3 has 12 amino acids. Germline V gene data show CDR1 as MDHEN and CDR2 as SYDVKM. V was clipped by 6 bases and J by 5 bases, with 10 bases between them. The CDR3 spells CASSPQGYGYTF. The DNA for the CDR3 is TGTGCCAGCAGCCCCCAAGGATATGGCTACACCTTC.

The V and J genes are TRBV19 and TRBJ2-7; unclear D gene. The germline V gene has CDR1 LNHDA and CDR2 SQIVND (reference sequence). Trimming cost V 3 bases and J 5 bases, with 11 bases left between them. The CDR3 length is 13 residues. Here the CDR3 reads CASSMWGPDEQYF. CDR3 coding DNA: TGTGCCAGTAGTATGTGGGGTCCCGACGAGCAGTACTTC. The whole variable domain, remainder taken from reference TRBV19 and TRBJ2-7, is DGGITQSPKYLFRKEGQNVTLSCEQNLNHDAMYWYRQDPGQGLRLIYYSQIVNDFQKGDIAEGYSVSREKKESFPLTVTSAQKNPTAFYLCASSMWGPDEQYFGPGTRLTVT.

CDR3 sequence (DNA): TGTGCCAGCAGGGGAACAGGGCCTGGCTACACCTTC. It is translated as CASRGTGPGYTF. The chain uses TRBV6-4 and TRBJ1-2, with a possible D match to TRBD1 (6 bases). Trimming took 6 bases from V and 7 from J, leaving 12 bases between them. The germline CDR1 and CDR2 sequences are MRHNA and SNTAGT. CDR3 size: 12 residues.

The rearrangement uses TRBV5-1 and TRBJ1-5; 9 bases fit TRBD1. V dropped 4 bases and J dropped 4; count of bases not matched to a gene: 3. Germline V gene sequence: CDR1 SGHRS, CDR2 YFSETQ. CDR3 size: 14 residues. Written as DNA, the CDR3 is TGCGCCAGCAGCCGACAGGGGGGTAATCAGCCCCAGCATTTT. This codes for CASSRQGGNQPQHF.

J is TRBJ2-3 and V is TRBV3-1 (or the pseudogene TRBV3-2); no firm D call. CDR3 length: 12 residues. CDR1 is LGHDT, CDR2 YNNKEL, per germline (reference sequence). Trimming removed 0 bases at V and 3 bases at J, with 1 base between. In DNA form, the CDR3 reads TGTGCCAGCAGCCAAGAGACAGATACGCAGTATTTT. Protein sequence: CASSQETDTQYF.

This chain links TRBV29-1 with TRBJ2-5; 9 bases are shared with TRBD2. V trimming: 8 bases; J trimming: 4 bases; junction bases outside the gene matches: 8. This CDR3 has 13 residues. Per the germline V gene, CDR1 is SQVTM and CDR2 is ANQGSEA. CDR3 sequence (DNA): TGCAGCATCGTAGCGGGGGATGGAGAGACCCAGTACTTC. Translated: CSIVAGDGETQYF.

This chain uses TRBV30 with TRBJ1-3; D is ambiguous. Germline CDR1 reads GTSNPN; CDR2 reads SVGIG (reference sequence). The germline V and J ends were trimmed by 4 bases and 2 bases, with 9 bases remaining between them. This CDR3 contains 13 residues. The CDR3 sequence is CAWTQDTGNTIYF. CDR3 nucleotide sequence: TGTGCCTGGACCCAGGATACTGGAAACACCATATATTTT.

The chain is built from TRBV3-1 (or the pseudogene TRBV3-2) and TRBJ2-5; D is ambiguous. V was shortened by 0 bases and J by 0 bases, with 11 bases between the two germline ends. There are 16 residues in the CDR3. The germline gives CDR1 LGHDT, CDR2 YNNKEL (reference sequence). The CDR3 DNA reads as TGTGCCAGCAGCCAAGATGACGGCCAGTACCAAGAGACCCAGTACTTC. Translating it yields CASSQDDGQYQETQYF.

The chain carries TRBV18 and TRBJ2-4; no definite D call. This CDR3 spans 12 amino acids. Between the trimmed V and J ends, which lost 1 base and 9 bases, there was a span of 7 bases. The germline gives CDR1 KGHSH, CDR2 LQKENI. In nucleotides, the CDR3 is TGTGCCAGCTCACCACGGTCGGGCATTCAGTACTTC. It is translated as CASSPRSGIQYF.